Each of the 30 T cell receptor beta chains below was sequenced from the same sample in a study of T cells in Graves' hyperthyroidism and ophthalmopathy. RNA transcripts were the template for amplifying TCR beta CDR3 regions. TCR CDR3 regions were first amplified by RT-PCR with HTBI primers. One entry per CDR3 protein results from TCRdb running MiXCR on the multiplex PCR reads. Altogether more than 350,000 distinct CDR3 sequences are present, more than 14% being singletons, with the ten largest covering about 18%. The sequenced material came from blood. The source of these receptors is a woman aged 25 to 39 with Graves' ophthalmopathy.

This rearrangement joins TRBV5-1 to TRBJ1-1, with D perhaps matching TRBD1 (5 bases). Trimming pared 1 base from V and 7 bases from J, leaving 8 bases between. CDR3 length: 12 residues. Germline V gene data show CDR1 as SGHRS and CDR2 as YFSETQ. CDR3 sequence: CASSLLGDEAFF. CDR3 DNA: TGCGCCAGCAGCTTGCTAGGGGATGAAGCTTTCTTT.

This clonotype has more than one count but fewer than ten. The chain combines TRBV7-9 with TRBJ2-1; possible D gene TRBD2, 6 bases. Germline V gene lookup returns CDR1 SEHNR and CDR2 FQNEAQ (reference sequence). V was pared by 7 bases and J by 8 bases, with 24 bases between. The CDR3 spans 16 residues. The CDR3 is CASTIDSGLSYYEQFF. Here the CDR3 DNA reads TGTGCCAGCACCATAGATAGTGGACTAAGCTATTATGAGCAGTTCTTC. The complete variable domain, with remaining parts taken from reference TRBV7-9 and TRBJ2-1, reads DTGVSQNPRHKITKRGQNVTFRCDPISEHNRLYWYRQTLGQGPEFLTYFQNEAQLEKSRLLSDRFSAERPKGSFSTLEIQRTEQGDSAMYLCASTIDSGLSYYEQFFGPGTRLTVL.

This clonotype occurred a few times. The genes are TRBV10-1 and TRBJ1-1; no definite D call. This CDR3 spans 13 amino acids. V lost 6 bases to trimming and J lost 1 base, with 9 bases between them. Germline CDR1 and CDR2: WNHNN and SYGVQD (reference sequence). CDR3 coding DNA: TGCGCCAGCAGCCAGGATTCGAACACTGAAGCTTTCTTT. Translation gives CASSQDSNTEAFF.

Many counts were recorded for this clonotype. This rearrangement joins TRBV12-3 or TRBV12-4 to TRBJ2-1; TRBD2 agrees at 8 bases. Trimming removed 6 bases from V and 6 bases from J; junction bases left unmatched: 7. The CDR3 sequence is 14 residues long. For the CDR3, the DNA is TGTGCCAGCAGAAAAAACGGGGGGGCCAATGAGCAGTTCTTC. Translation gives CASRKNGGANEQFF.

Many counts were recorded for this clonotype. This chain uses TRBV7-6 with TRBJ2-2, with unresolved D. Germline V lookup: CDR1 SGHVS, CDR2 FNYEAQ. Trimming left V 7 bases short and J 1 base short, with 10 bases between. The length of the CDR3 is 14 residues. In DNA form, the CDR3 reads TGTGCCAGCATGGGCAGGATGAACACCGGGGAGCTGTTTTTT. Protein product: CASMGRMNTGELFF.

CDR3 bases: TGCAGCGTTCTGCCGGCCAGGTACGGGAAGACCCAGTACTTC. Translation gives CSVLPARYGKTQYF. The chain recombines TRBV29-1 with TRBJ2-5, with D perhaps matching TRBD2 (5 bases). The CDR3 runs to 14 residues. Trimming took off 5 bases at V and 6 bases at J, with 19 bases between the two ends. Germline CDR1 SQVTM, CDR2 ANQGSEA.

Many counts were recorded for this clonotype. The CDR3 DNA sequence: TGTGCCTGGAGTGTGTCGAACACCGGGGAGCTGTTTTTT. It codes for CAWSVSNTGELFF. V gene TRBV30 combines with J gene TRBJ2-2; D is uncertain. In germline, CDR1 is GTSNPN, CDR2 SVGIG (reference sequence). V was pared by 0 bases and J by 0 bases, with 2 bases between. The CDR3 extends over 13 amino acids.

This clonotype has at least ten counts. V and J are TRBV27 and TRBJ1-5; D unresolved. The CDR3 runs 15 residues. The V end lost 7 bases, the J end lost 0 bases, and 13 bases lay between the germline ends. The germline V gene has CDR1 MNHEY and CDR2 SMNVEV (reference sequence). CDR3 sequence reads: CASTPRANSNQPQHF. CDR3 nucleotide sequence: TGTGCCAGCACACCCCGGGCTAATAGCAATCAGCCCCAGCATTTT.

Ten or more counts support this clonotype. This chain connects TRBV28 to TRBJ1-4; 9 bases fit TRBD1. J was trimmed by 3 bases and V by 2 bases; bases with no gene match: 13. Germline CDR1 MDHEN, CDR2 SYDVKM. The CDR3 consists of 19 residues. The CDR3 DNA follows: TGTGCCAGCAGTTTACCCCACCTCCAACAGGGGGCAGCTAATGAAAAACTGTTTTTT. Amino acids: CASSLPHLQQGAANEKLFF.

In regard to this clonotype: Relative to the germline gene, one junction end is altered; a read error may explain this. The chain uses TRBV6-1 and TRBJ2-7; D is undetermined. The CDR3 covers 13 residues. Germline-derived CDR1 and CDR2 are MNHNS and SASEGT. The CDR3 sequence is CAISEVPSYEQYF. The CDR3 bases are TGTGCCATCAGTGAGGTCCCGTCCTACGAGCAGTACTTC.

This clonotype came up many times. The chain combines TRBV18 with TRBJ2-2, with 9 bases fitting TRBD1. CDR1 KGHSH and CDR2 LQKENI come from the germline V gene. This CDR3 is 16 amino acids long. The V and J ends lost 6 bases and 3 bases, in that order; junction bases with no gene match: 8. CDR3: CASSNRDRVDTGELFF. Here the CDR3 DNA reads TGTGCCAGCTCTAACCGGGACAGGGTCGACACCGGGGAGCTGTTTTTT. Full variable domain (rest looked up from reference TRBV18 and TRBJ2-2): NAGVMQNPRHLVRRRGQEARLRCSPMKGHSHVYWYRQLPEEGLKFMVYLQKENIIDESGMPKERFSAEFPKEGPSILRIQQVVRGDSAAYFCASSNRDRVDTGELFFGEGSRLTVL.

There are many counts of this clonotype. The CDR3 spells CASSLQGAREDTQYF. The DNA for the CDR3 is TGTGCCAGCAGTCTACAGGGGGCTAGGGAAGATACGCAGTATTTT. The chain recombines TRBV3-1 with TRBJ2-3, with 9 bases aligning to TRBD1. This CDR3 is 15 amino acids long. Losses at the gene ends were 6 bases for V and 5 bases for J; bases not matched to a gene: 9. From germline, CDR1 is LGHDT and CDR2 YNNKEL (reference sequence).

This clonotype has a handful of counts. The V gene is TRBV20-1, the J gene TRBJ2-1; D gene unclear. The germline V gene has CDR1 DFQATT and CDR2 SNEGSKA (reference sequence). CDR3 size: 10 residues. Trimming stripped 3 bases from V and 11 bases from J, with 8 bases between. CDR3 sequence: CSASLNKQFF. In nucleotides, the CDR3 is TGCAGTGCTAGTTTGAATAAGCAGTTCTTC.

V usage is TRBV7-8 and J usage is TRBJ2-1; D is perhaps TRBD2 (6 bases). Germline CDR1 reads SGHVS; CDR2 reads FQNEAQ. The ends were cut back, 4 bases at V and 9 bases at J, with 13 bases in the middle. The CDR3 has 13 residues. The CDR3 DNA reads TGTGCCAGCAGCTCGGGACTTTGGGGTGAGCAGTTCTTC. Encoded protein: CASSSGLWGEQFF.

This clonotype was observed many times. The rearrangement uses TRBV9 and TRBJ2-5, with 7 bases that match TRBD2. This CDR3 is built from 14 residues. In germline, CDR1 is SGDLS, CDR2 YYNGEE. V gave up 3 bases and J gave up 4 bases; unmatched junction bases: 6. For the CDR3, the DNA is TGTGCCAGCAGCGCTAGCGGCGGTACAGAGACCCAGTACTTC. Its translation is CASSASGGTETQYF. Combining the CDR3 with reference TRBV9 and TRBJ2-5 gives the whole variable domain DSGVTQTPKHLITATGQRVTLRCSPRSGDLSVYWYQQSLDQGLQFLIQYYNGEERAKGNILERFSAQQFPDLHSELNLSSLELGDSALYFCASSASGGTETQYFGPGTRLLVL.

The V call is TRBV3-1, the J call TRBJ1-5; D perhaps matches TRBD1 (6 bases). Trimming took 6 bases from V and 5 from J, leaving 11 bases between them. The CDR3 totals 13 residues. Germline V gene sequence: CDR1 LGHDT, CDR2 YNNKEL (reference sequence). The CDR3 reads CASRNRVHQPQHF. In DNA form, the CDR3 reads TGTGCCAGCAGGAACAGGGTTCATCAGCCCCAGCATTTT.

This clonotype was seen many times. The CDR3 DNA sequence: TGTGCCAGCAGCTTAGGAGGAGGAGAATACCGTGAGCAGTTCTTC. This sequence encodes CASSLGGGEYREQFF. The genes are TRBV7-9 and TRBJ2-1, with D perhaps TRBD2 (5 bases). V was cut by 1 base and J by 9 bases, with 16 bases left in between. This CDR3 is 15 amino acids long. Looked up from germline, CDR1 is SEHNR and CDR2 is FQNEAQ (reference sequence).

V usage is TRBV7-9 and J usage is TRBJ2-1; D is possibly TRBD1 or TRBD2 (5 bases each). Germline CDR1 is SEHNR and CDR2 is FQNEAQ (reference sequence). V was pared by 5 bases and J by 4 bases, with 15 bases between. This CDR3 is 15 amino acids long. The CDR3 coding sequence is TGTGCCAGCAGCCCGAGAGGGACCTTTTACAATGAGCAGTTCTTC. Amino acid sequence: CASSPRGTFYNEQFF.

This clonotype was counted ten times or more. This chain links TRBV20-1 with TRBJ2-7; 7 bases map to TRBD2. Trimming removed 0 bases from V and 1 base from J; junction bases left unmatched: 6. CDR1 DFQATT and CDR2 SNEGSKA come from the germline V gene (reference sequence). CDR3 size: 15 residues. As DNA, the CDR3 is TGCAGTGCTAGAGATCGCGGGGGATCATCCTACGAGCAGTACTTC. As protein: CSARDRGGSSYEQYF.

This sequence joins TRBV5-6 and TRBJ1-2; D remains unclear. CDR3 size: 13 residues. With 4 bases removed from V and 7 bases from J, the gap between germline ends came to 14 bases. Germline CDR1 is SGHDT and CDR2 is YYEEEE. CDR3 sequence reads: CASSRVGYGGYTF. The CDR3 DNA sequence: TGTGCCAGCAGCCGGGTAGGGTATGGTGGCTACACCTTC.

This clonotype was detected ten times or more. This chain uses TRBV29-1 with TRBJ1-1; 11 bases agree with TRBD1. The length of the CDR3 is 14 residues. Germline V CDR1 and CDR2: SQVTM, ANQGSEA. J was trimmed by 5 bases and V by 7 bases; bases with no gene match: 9. CDR3 coding DNA: TGCAGCGCCACCCCCGGGACAGGGGGAACTGAAGCTTTCTTT. This gives the protein CSATPGTGGTEAFF.

This clonotype has a count of ten or more. The chain is built from TRBV20-1 and TRBJ2-3; 8 bases align to TRBD2. CDR1 DFQATT and CDR2 SNEGSKA come from the germline V gene (reference sequence). This CDR3 has 15 residues. J was trimmed by 7 bases and V by 1 base; bases with no gene match: 10. CDR3: CSARVRRGAKNTQYF. The CDR3 DNA sequence: TGCAGTGCTAGAGTTAGGCGGGGGGCTAAGAATACGCAGTATTTT.

This clonotype was observed at least ten times. The chain employs TRBV20-1 and TRBJ2-1; unclear D gene. Germline assignment: CDR1 DFQATT and CDR2 SNEGSKA (reference sequence). This CDR3 has 14 amino acids. Trimming took 6 bases from V and 1 from J, leaving 13 bases between them. The CDR3 DNA sequence: TGCAGTGCGTTATATAGACTTTCCTACAATGAGCAGTTCTTC. As protein: CSALYRLSYNEQFF.

This clonotype occurred many times. The V call is TRBV10-1, the J call TRBJ1-1, with D perhaps matching TRBD1 (6 bases). CDR1 is WNHNN, CDR2 SYGVQD, per germline (reference sequence). The CDR3 is made up of 14 amino acids. V gave up 0 bases and J gave up 9 bases, with 14 bases separating them. The DNA for the CDR3 is TGCGCCAGCAGTGAGTCGGGCAAGGACAGCCAAGCTTTCTTT. Amino acids: CASSESGKDSQAFF.

This clonotype was seen ten or more times. The V gene is TRBV27, the J gene TRBJ2-1; the D gene is possibly TRBD1 (6 bases). The germline V and J ends were trimmed by 4 bases and 7 bases, with 11 bases remaining between them. The length of the CDR3 is 13 residues. Germline V gives CDR1 MNHEY, CDR2 SMNVEV (reference sequence). The CDR3 nucleotides read TGTGCCAGCAGTTCCCCCACAGGGAATGAGCAGTTCTTC. It codes for CASSSPTGNEQFF.

This clonotype came up many times. The chain is built from TRBV14 and TRBJ1-2; D remains ambiguous. Trimming shortened V by 4 bases and J by 3 bases, and 15 bases separated the two germline ends. The CDR3 has 15 residues. Looked up from germline, CDR1 is SGHDN and CDR2 is FVKESK. CDR3 region: CASSPRPVRDYGYTF. CDR3 bases: TGTGCCAGCAGCCCCCGCCCCGTCCGGGACTATGGCTACACCTTC.

This clonotype was counted ten times or more. The chain has TRBV20-1 and TRBJ1-3, with D possibly being TRBD1 (5 bases). The V end lost 5 bases, the J end lost 4 bases, and 15 bases lay between the germline ends. This CDR3 is 14 amino acids long. CDR1 and CDR2 (germline): DFQATT, SNEGSKA (reference sequence). The CDR3 spells CSAARRDHGNTIYF. The CDR3 bases are TGCAGTGCTGCTCGCAGGGATCACGGAAACACCATATATTTT.

The V and J genes are TRBV4-1 and TRBJ2-1, with D tentatively TRBD2 (6 bases). Germline assignment: CDR1 MGHRA and CDR2 YSYEKL. V lost 4 bases and J lost 8, with 12 bases in between. The CDR3 has 13 residues. Here the CDR3 DNA reads TGCGCCAGCAGCCGACCCCCGGGGGATGAGCAGTTCTTC. Translation: CASSRPPGDEQFF.

This clonotype was seen ten or more times. V gene TRBV11-2 combines with J gene TRBJ1-1; D gene ambiguous. The CDR3 is 12 residues long. Germline-derived CDR1 and CDR2 are SGHAT and FQNNGV. V was shortened by 2 bases and J by 3 bases, with 4 bases between the two germline ends. CDR3 residues: CASSLRYTEAFF. CDR3 DNA: TGTGCCAGCAGCTTAAGATACACTGAAGCTTTCTTT.

This clonotype has at least ten counts. The chain uses TRBV20-1 and TRBJ1-2; D is possibly TRBD1 (6 bases). CDR1 and CDR2 (germline): DFQATT, SNEGSKA (reference sequence). The CDR3 runs to 15 residues. V was trimmed by 5 bases and J by 0 bases, leaving 16 bases between them. The CDR3 loop reads CSAGGGQGANYGYTF. The CDR3 coding sequence is TGCAGTGCTGGGGGGGGGCAGGGAGCTAACTATGGCTACACCTTC.